This T cell receptor (beta chain) was captured by sequencing in a study of blood T cells in healthy people across ages. Trimming stripped 3 bases from V and 11 bases from J, with 19 bases between. The length of the CDR3 is 14 residues. The germline V gene has CDR1 MDHEN and CDR2 SYDVKM. This clonotype came up many times. A sample-barcoded 5' primer and a J-beta primer mix were used in a second PCR of roughly 6 to 11 cycles. A template-switch adaptor that had 12 random nucleotides put a tag on each cDNA molecule. Each CDR3 protein gets one entry after TCRdb re-called the 5' RACE reads with MiXCR. The table includes 1 million or so distinct CDR3 sequences, under 55% detected once.

The origin of this receptor is a woman aged 55-69 years in good health. V usage is TRBV28 and J usage is TRBJ2-5; D is perhaps TRBD2 (5 bases). Material: blood. In nucleotides, the CDR3 is TGTGCCAGCAGTTTCGTAGCAGAGGGAAATGAGCAGTACTTC. Translation: CASSFVAEGNEQYF.